The rows below give T cell receptor beta chains drawn from one sample of a study of CD8+CD57+ T cells in acquired aplastic anemia. TCRdb redid the calling of the reads with MiXCR, one entry per CDR3 protein. This sample has roughly 180,000 distinct CDR3 sequences, with around 50% found just once. The sample was sorted CD4+, CD8+, or CD8+CD57+ T cells (not recorded which) from PBMCs. These receptors were collected from a human donor with aplastic anemia. CDR3s leave out the opening cysteine and the closing phenylalanine or tryptophan. The order of the fields is J gene, V gene, CDR3 length, CDR3 protein.

J: TRBJ1-1; V: TRBV19; length: 11; CDR3: ASSAVPNTEAF
J: TRBJ1-6; V: TRBV6-5; length: 13; CDR3: ASSYSGRRDSPLH
J: TRBJ2-7; V: TRBV7-9; length: 13; CDR3: ASSSYGPDSYEQY
J: TRBJ1-2; V: TRBV24-1; length: 14; CDR3: ATSHDEREEHYGYT
J: TRBJ2-2; V: TRBV7-3; length: 11; CDR3: ASSYREAGELF
J: TRBJ2-3; V: TRBV9; length: 14; CDR3: ASSQKLAGAADTQY
J: TRBJ1-2; V: TRBV15; length: 13; CDR3: ATSRDLQASYGYT
J: TRBJ2-2; V: TRBV2; length: 12; CDR3: ASSASGNTGELF
J: TRBJ2-2; V: TRBV15; length: 12; CDR3: ATSRDRPTGELF
J: TRBJ2-2; V: TRBV5-1; length: 13; CDR3: ASSLGSAGTGELF
J: TRBJ2-7; V: TRBV15; length: 13; CDR3: ATSKTPGHYYEQY
J: TRBJ1-2; V: TRBV27; length: 11; CDR3: ASSPDSAYGYT
J: TRBJ1-2; V: TRBV20-1; length: 13; CDR3: SASLDDRGPYGYT
J: TRBJ1-1; V: TRBV10-3; length: 11; CDR3: AISDRVNTEAF
J: TRBJ1-1; V: TRBV7-6; length: 12; CDR3: ASSSPLGGHEAF